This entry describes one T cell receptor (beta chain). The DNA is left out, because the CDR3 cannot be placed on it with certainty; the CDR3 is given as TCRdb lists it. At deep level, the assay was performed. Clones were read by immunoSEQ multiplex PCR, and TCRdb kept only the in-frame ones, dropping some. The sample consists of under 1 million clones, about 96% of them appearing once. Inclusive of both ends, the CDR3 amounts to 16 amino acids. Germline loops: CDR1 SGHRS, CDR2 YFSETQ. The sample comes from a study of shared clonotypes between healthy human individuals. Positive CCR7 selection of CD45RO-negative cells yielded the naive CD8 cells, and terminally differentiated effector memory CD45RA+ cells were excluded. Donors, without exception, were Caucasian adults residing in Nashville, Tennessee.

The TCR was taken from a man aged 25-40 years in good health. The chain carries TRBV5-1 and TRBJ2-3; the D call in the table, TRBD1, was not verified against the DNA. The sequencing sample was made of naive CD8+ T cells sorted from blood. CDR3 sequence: CASRGGEGFLADTQYF.